This TCR beta chain comes out of a study of OX40 agonist ivuxolimab in advanced cancers. About the research overall: Across the patients, intravenous ivuxolimab was delivered every 2 weeks at 0.01 to 10 mg/kg.

Repertoires were generated with immunoSEQ multiplex PCR, while TCRdb's copy carries only in-frame clones and drops some. The sample includes approximately 89,000 clones, approximately 91% of them seen just once. CDR1 is SEHNR and CDR2 is FQNEAQ in the germline V gene (reference sequence). The CDR3 totals 18 residues. Trimming cost V 5 bases and J 1 base; bases outside gene matches: 10. Researchers took blood at baseline, on cycle 4 day 1, and on cycle 7 day 1. Sample: CD4+ or CD8+ T cells sorted from blood, taken in a trial of the OX40 agonist ivuxolimab. The receptor comes from an adult with an advanced solid tumor such as melanoma, head and neck, liver or kidney cancer. The chain uses TRBV7-9 and TRBJ2-3; TRBD2 aligns across 12 bases. CDR3 coding DNA: TGTGCCAGCAGCCCGACTAGCGGGGGTCCCTACGGCACAGATACGCAGTATTTT. It translates to CASSPTSGGPYGTDTQYF.